One sample yielded the 11 T cell receptor beta chains listed below, sequenced in a study of blood T cell repertoires in COVID-19. Generated by immunoSEQ multiplex PCR, the TCRdb table keeps only in-frame clones and is missing some. The repertoire holds 75,000 to 100,000 clones, 77% seen once, with about 10% in the top ten. Sequences were obtained from peripheral blood. These receptor sequences come from an elderly woman with acute or convalescent COVID-19.

The chain carries TRBV6-1 and TRBJ2-2; D is perhaps TRBD1 (6 bases). Deletions cut 1 base from V and 0 bases from J, with 6 bases between. Germline V lookup: CDR1 MNHNS, CDR2 SASEGT. CDR3 length: 15 residues. CDR3 sequence (DNA): TGTGCCAGCAGTGAAGGGACAGCGAACACCGGGGAGCTGTTTTTT. Translation: CASSEGTANTGELFF.

The chain combines TRBV18 with TRBJ2-3; D is possibly TRBD2 (5 bases). CDR3 length: 15 residues. CDR1 is KGHSH, CDR2 LQKENI, per germline. Trimming cost V 0 bases and J 8 bases, with 15 bases left between them. The CDR3: CASSPPVGRGSTQYF. DNA of the CDR3: TGTGCCAGCTCACCACCGGTGGGCCGAGGGTCTACGCAGTATTTT.

This CDR3 reads CASWTGEQPQHF. DNA for the CDR3: TGTGCCAGCTGGACAGGGGAACAGCCCCAGCATTTT. This sequence joins TRBV6-5 and TRBJ1-5; 9 bases are a match to TRBD1. The CDR3 spans 12 residues. Germline V gene sequence: CDR1 MNHEY, CDR2 SVGAGI. Losses at the gene ends were 8 bases for V and 7 bases for J; bases not matched to a gene: 3.

This clone is a singleton in its sample. The CDR3 reads CAISERDSGSAGELFF. In DNA form, the CDR3 reads TGTGCCATCAGTGAGCGAGATAGCGGGAGTGCCGGGGAGCTGTTTTTT. The V and J genes are TRBV10-3 and TRBJ2-2; TRBD2 matches at 9 bases. V gave up 2 bases and J gave up 6 bases; unmatched junction bases: 7. The CDR3 is 16 amino acids. Germline V gives CDR1 ENHRY, CDR2 SYGVKD.

The chain joins TRBV3-1 (or the pseudogene TRBV3-2) to TRBJ2-2; TRBD2 is a possible D gene (5 bases). Germline V gives CDR1 LGHDT, CDR2 YNNKEL (reference sequence). Between the trimmed V and J ends, which lost 7 bases and 7 bases, there was a span of 13 bases. The length of the CDR3 is 13 residues. The CDR3 region is CASNFREGGELFF. Written as DNA, the CDR3 is TGTGCCAGCAATTTCCGAGAGGGCGGGGAGCTGTTTTTT.

The gene calls are TRBV28 and TRBJ2-3, with a weak D call TRBD1 (5 bases). V dropped 10 bases and J dropped 3 bases, with 14 bases sitting between them. This CDR3 is 13 amino acids long. CDR1 is MDHEN, CDR2 SYDVKM, per germline. The CDR3 is CATRRGYTDTQYF. Written as DNA, the CDR3 is TGTGCCACCCGTAGGGGTTATACAGATACGCAGTATTTT.

The rearrangement uses TRBV7-2 and TRBJ1-2; 10 bases align to TRBD1. Trimming removed 2 bases from V and 4 bases from J; junction bases left unmatched: 10. The CDR3 has 17 residues. CDR1 SGHTA and CDR2 FQGNSA come from the germline V gene. The CDR3 nucleotides read TGTGCCAGCAGCTTAAGATCCGGGACAGGGGTTACCTATGGCTACACCTTC. The encoded protein is CASSLRSGTGVTYGYTF.

The chain is built from TRBV14 and TRBJ2-2; 8 bases are a match to TRBD2. The CDR3 length is 18 residues. After removal of 1 base from V and 3 bases from J, the junction contained 10 bases not matched to a gene. The V gene's germline CDR1 is SGHDN and CDR2 FVKESK. The CDR3: CASSQVQAGASYTGELFF. The CDR3 coding sequence is TGTGCCAGCAGCCAAGTGCAAGCGGGGGCCTCTTACACCGGGGAGCTGTTTTTT.

The gene calls are TRBV18 and TRBJ2-1; D not resolved. V shed 3 bases and J shed 8 bases, with 8 bases lying between them. Germline CDR1 is KGHSH and CDR2 is LQKENI. This CDR3 region has 12 residues. CDR3 amino acids: CASSPRSDEQFF. The CDR3 nucleotides read TGTGCCAGCTCACCGCGAAGTGATGAGCAGTTCTTC.

The chain recombines TRBV7-9 with TRBJ2-7; 9 positions match TRBD1. Germline V CDR1 and CDR2: SEHNR, FQNEAQ (reference sequence). V was clipped by 6 bases and J by 7 bases; unmatched bases: 7. The CDR3 runs to 13 residues. CDR3 coding DNA: TGTGCCAGCAGTTTTACAGGGGGCGGAGAGCAGTACTTC. Its translation is CASSFTGGGEQYF.

This clone has more than one count but fewer than ten. The gene calls are TRBV7-9 and TRBJ2-7; 12 bases map to TRBD1. The germline V gene has CDR1 SEHNR and CDR2 FQNEAQ (reference sequence). This CDR3 spans 15 amino acids. Germline trimming cut 5 bases from V and 4 bases from J; bases unmatched to any gene: 6. CDR3 DNA: TGTGCCAGCAGCGCCGGGACAGGGGGCGAGTACGAGCAGTACTTC. This translates into CASSAGTGGEYEQYF.